This paragraph covers one T cell receptor beta chain sequence. Its antigen is unidentified. The data belong to a study of CD4 T cells in relation to SARS-CoV-2 and coronaviruses. The CDR3 covers 14 residues. Trimming cost V 1 base and J 0 bases, with 7 bases left between them. Germline CDR1 and CDR2: SGDLS and YYNGEE. The repertoire was sequenced with immunoSEQ multiplex PCR; TCRdb's copy has only in-frame clones and lacks some. The table has 15,000 to 20,000 clones, 70% to 80% seen once. Unexposed donor CD4+ T cells date from about 2011-2018, before the COVID-19 pandemic. The cells were cultured for under 13 days before CD4+ T cells were isolated.

The source of this sequence is a human donor in good health. The sequencing input was CD4+ T cells from PBMCs, cultured in vitro. This chain uses TRBV9 with TRBJ2-5; a weak D match, TRBD2 (5 bases). CDR3 in DNA: TGTGCCAGCAGCGTATCCGGGGACCAAGAGACCCAGTACTTC. Its translation is CASSVSGDQETQYF.